The next 30 T cell receptor beta chains were all read from a single sample in a study of T cell repertoires in cytomegalovirus infection. MiXCR was run by TCRdb on the reads, yielding one entry per CDR3 protein. This sample yields roughly 200,000 distinct CDR3 sequences, of which about a sixth are seen a single time; approximately 26% belongs to the top ten. The sequenced sample was CD8+ T cells from PBMCs. These receptors were obtained from a human donor in good health (CMV status not recorded). Some clones in this sample may be carry-over from other donors' samples.

The genes are TRBV20-1 and TRBJ2-4; 10 bases are shared with TRBD1. The CDR3 contains 18 residues. V lost 1 base, J lost 0 bases, and 9 bases stayed unmatched. CDR1 DFQATT and CDR2 SNEGSKA come from the germline V gene (reference sequence). The CDR3 nucleotides read TGCAGTGCTAGAGGCCGGGACAGGGGAGGGGTAGCCAAAAACATTCAGTACTTC. The encoded protein is CSARGRDRGGVAKNIQYF.

Notes on this clonotype: One end of the junction is discordant with germline, which a read error may explain. This rearrangement joins TRBV11-2 to TRBJ1-1; D unclear. Germline CDR1 SGHAT, CDR2 FQNNGV. CDR3 length equals 15 residues. The CDR3 DNA sequence: TGTGTCAGCAGCTTAGATCTTGCCCGGAACACTGAAGCTTTCTTT. Translated, it gives CVSSLDLARNTEAFF.

The rearrangement uses TRBV5-1 and TRBJ2-1; D call uncertain. This CDR3 is 16 amino acids long. Trimming took 0 bases from V and 0 from J, leaving 10 bases between them. Germline values: CDR1 SGHRS, CDR2 YFSETQ. As DNA, the CDR3 is TGCGCCAGCAGCTTGGGGGTCCAAATCTCCTACAATGAGCAGTTCTTC. As protein: CASSLGVQISYNEQFF.

This clonotype was detected a few times. V gene TRBV29-1 combines with J gene TRBJ2-1; 10 bases are shared with TRBD2. CDR1 is SQVTM, CDR2 ANQGSEA, per germline. J was trimmed by 0 bases and V by 7 bases; bases with no gene match: 6. CDR3 length: 15 amino acids. The CDR3 sequence: CSELSGGASYNEQFF. The CDR3 nucleotides read TGCAGCGAGTTAAGCGGGGGGGCCTCCTACAATGAGCAGTTCTTC.

This chain uses TRBV7-9 with TRBJ1-1; D ambiguous. The CDR3 extends over 15 amino acids. Trimming shortened V by 1 base and J by 0 bases, and 9 bases separated the two germline ends. Germline loops: CDR1 SEHNR, CDR2 FQNEAQ (reference sequence). CDR3 amino acids: CASSLDAYMNTEAFF. CDR3 in DNA: TGTGCCAGCAGCTTAGATGCGTACATGAACACTGAAGCTTTCTTT. Combining the CDR3 with reference TRBV7-9 and TRBJ1-1 gives the whole variable domain DTGVSQNPRHKITKRGQNVTFRCDPISEHNRLYWYRQTLGQGPEFLTYFQNEAQLEKSRLLSDRFSAERPKGSFSTLEIQRTEQGDSAMYLCASSLDAYMNTEAFFGQGTRLTVV.

The sample holds a few counts of this clonotype. Here the CDR3 DNA reads TGCAGCGTTGCTGCCACCGGGGAGCTGTTTTTT. As protein: CSVAATGELFF. V usage is TRBV29-1 and J usage is TRBJ2-2; the D is unclear. The CDR3 runs to 11 residues. V lost 4 bases, J lost 4 bases, and 4 bases lay in between. Germline loops: CDR1 SQVTM, CDR2 ANQGSEA.

The CDR3 reads CSVTERGNTEAFF. CDR3 coding DNA: TGCAGCGTTACTGAACGGGGGAACACTGAAGCTTTCTTT. The chain recombines TRBV29-1 with TRBJ1-1; D is unclear. Trimming left V 5 bases short and J 1 base short, with 11 bases between. The CDR3 consists of 13 residues. Germline lookup yields CDR1 SQVTM and CDR2 ANQGSEA.

V usage is TRBV7-9 and J usage is TRBJ2-1; weak D call: TRBD2 (6 bases). The V gene lost 3 bases and the J gene lost 3 bases, with 15 bases spanning the gap. The V gene's germline CDR1 is SEHNR and CDR2 FQNEAQ (reference sequence). CDR3 length: 16 residues. The CDR3 sequence: CASSFHPGSSYNEQFF. In DNA, the CDR3 is TGTGCCAGCAGCTTCCATCCCGGGAGTAGCTACAATGAGCAGTTCTTC.

The CDR3 region has the DNA TGTGCCAGCAGTTTAATCCTGAGCTCCTACAATGAGCAGTTCTTC. Translating gives CASSLILSSYNEQFF. The chain joins TRBV28 to TRBJ2-1, with no clear D. V was pared by 2 bases and J by 0 bases, with 8 bases between. The CDR3 has 15 amino acids. From germline, CDR1 is MDHEN and CDR2 SYDVKM.

This clonotype was seen more than once but under ten times. The chain carries TRBV11-1 and TRBJ1-1, with D hard to call. With 4 bases removed from V and 1 base from J, the gap between germline ends came to 10 bases. Per the germline V gene, CDR1 is SGHAT and CDR2 is FQDESV (reference sequence). The CDR3 has 14 residues. CDR3 bases: TGTGCCAGCAGCTCGTTGACGGGGAACACTGAAGCTTTCTTT. Protein product: CASSSLTGNTEAFF.

The chain employs TRBV20-1 and TRBJ2-4, with TRBD2 matching over 10 bases. After removal of 2 bases from V and 1 base from J, the junction contained 8 bases not matched to a gene. This CDR3 has 17 residues. Germline CDR1 DFQATT, CDR2 SNEGSKA (reference sequence). CDR3 protein: CSARKTSGEGAKNIQYF. CDR3 DNA: TGCAGTGCTAGAAAAACTAGCGGGGAAGGGGCCAAAAACATTCAGTACTTC.

This clonotype was observed a few times. The chain combines TRBV6-2 or TRBV6-3 with TRBJ1-1, with 9 bases that match TRBD1. Per the germline V gene, CDR1 is MNHEY and CDR2 is SVGEGT. This CDR3 has 19 residues. V was pared by 2 bases and J by 0 bases, with 13 bases of the junction left unmatched. CDR3 in DNA: TGTGCCAGCAGTTACCAGACAGGGGGTGAGGGTTTTCTGAACACTGAAGCTTTCTTT. Translating gives CASSYQTGGEGFLNTEAFF.

This clonotype was seen a handful of times. The CDR3, as DNA: TGCAGCGTTGAAGGGCAGGGACCTTCCTACAATGAGCAGTTCTTC. Translation: CSVEGQGPSYNEQFF. The genes are TRBV29-1 and TRBJ2-1; D tentatively reads TRBD1 or TRBD2 (5 bases each). The CDR3 consists of 15 residues. V dropped 1 base and J dropped 1 base, with 11 bases sitting between them. Germline CDR1 SQVTM, CDR2 ANQGSEA.

The gene calls are TRBV12-3 or TRBV12-4 and TRBJ1-2, with D unresolved. V lost 7 bases and J lost 6, with 24 bases in between. The CDR3 totals 16 residues. The CDR3: CASIMGSTRVEDGYTF. CDR3 nucleotides: TGTGCCAGCATCATGGGGTCTACGAGGGTTGAGGATGGCTACACCTTC.

This clonotype showed up just a few times. J is TRBJ1-6 and V is TRBV11-2; a possible D gene is TRBD1 (5 bases). This CDR3 region has 16 residues. Per the germline V gene, CDR1 is SGHAT and CDR2 is FQNNGV. With 2 bases removed from V and 9 bases from J, the gap between germline ends came to 17 bases. The CDR3 protein is CASSLILGTGGSPLHF. The CDR3 DNA sequence: TGTGCCAGCAGCTTAATTCTTGGGACTGGGGGTTCACCCCTCCACTTT.

The chain joins TRBV6-1 to TRBJ2-1; D may be TRBD2 (5 bases). The germline V and J ends were trimmed by 5 bases and 0 bases, with 11 bases remaining between them. CDR3 length: 15 amino acids. Germline V gene data show CDR1 as MNHNS and CDR2 as SASEGT. CDR3 in amino acids: CASSQVAGSYNEQFF. The CDR3 bases are TGTGCCAGCAGTCAGGTTGCGGGCTCCTACAATGAGCAGTTCTTC.

This clonotype was counted a few times. V gene TRBV7-9 combines with J gene TRBJ2-3; D gene ambiguous. Between the trimmed V and J ends, which lost 3 bases and 2 bases, there was a span of 9 bases. The CDR3 has 14 amino acids. The germline V gene has CDR1 SEHNR and CDR2 FQNEAQ (reference sequence). The CDR3 DNA reads TGTGCCAGCAGCTTCCCGGGTTCCACAGATACGCAGTATTTT. This sequence encodes CASSFPGSTDTQYF.

The V and J genes are TRBV7-2 and TRBJ1-1; 9 bases are shared with TRBD1. Germline assignment: CDR1 SGHTA and CDR2 FQGNSA. There are 17 residues in the CDR3. V trimming: 1 base; J trimming: 0 bases; junction bases outside the gene matches: 6. DNA for the CDR3: TGTGCCAGCAGCTTAGTGGGACAGGGTATTGTGAACACTGAAGCTTTCTTT. Translated, it gives CASSLVGQGIVNTEAFF. Filled out from reference TRBV7-2 and TRBJ1-1, the complete variable domain reads GAGVSQSPSNKVTEKGKDVELRCDPISGHTALYWYRQSLGQGLEFLIYFQGNSAPDKSGLPSDRFSAERTGGSVSTLTIQRTQQEDSAVYLCASSLVGQGIVNTEAFFGQGTRLTVV.

The chain is built from TRBV7-9 and TRBJ2-5, with a weak D call TRBD1 (6 bases). This CDR3 comprises 14 residues. Germline V gene data show CDR1 as SEHNR and CDR2 as FQNEAQ (reference sequence). V was trimmed by 0 bases and J by 5 bases, leaving 10 bases between them. The CDR3 nucleotides read TGTGCCAGCAGCTTAGCGGGGGCTTGGGAGACCCAGTACTTC. Translating it yields CASSLAGAWETQYF.

This chain links TRBV7-9 with TRBJ1-4, with D tentatively TRBD1 (5 bases). The germline V and J ends were trimmed by 2 bases and 6 bases, with 22 bases remaining between them. Germline lookup yields CDR1 SEHNR and CDR2 FQNEAQ (reference sequence). CDR3 length equals 18 residues. The CDR3: CASSLSREFGAGYEKLFF. DNA of the CDR3: TGTGCCAGCAGCTTATCGAGGGAGTTCGGGGCAGGATATGAAAAACTGTTTTTT.

This clonotype was seen only a few times. The chain carries TRBV27 and TRBJ1-2; possibly TRBD1 for D (6 bases). The CDR3 loop spans 14 amino acids. V gave up 2 bases and J gave up 4 bases, with 11 bases separating them. Germline V CDR1 and CDR2: MNHEY, SMNVEV (reference sequence). The chain's CDR3 is CASSLAGEGYGYTF. The CDR3 DNA is TGTGCCAGCAGTTTAGCAGGGGAGGGCTATGGCTACACCTTC.

V usage is TRBV4-3 and J usage is TRBJ1-5; no clear D gene. The CDR3 contains 15 residues. V lost 0 bases and J 2 bases, leaving 8 bases between the germline ends. Germline V lookup: CDR1 LGHNA, CDR2 YSLEER. The CDR3 DNA sequence: TGCGCCAGCAGCCAAGATTCCACGGGCAATCAGCCCCAGCATTTT. Its translation is CASSQDSTGNQPQHF.

This clonotype was picked up a small number of times. This sequence joins TRBV6-4 and TRBJ1-4; D is unclear. In germline, CDR1 is MRHNA, CDR2 SNTAGT. V was shortened by 0 bases and J by 8 bases, with 13 bases between the two germline ends. The CDR3 is 15 residues long. CDR3: CASSDSPGSGEKLFF. Here the CDR3 DNA reads TGTGCCAGCAGTGACTCGCCGGGGTCGGGAGAAAAACTGTTTTTT.

This clonotype has only a few counts. The V gene is TRBV7-9, the J gene TRBJ1-4, with TRBD1 matching over 8 bases. This CDR3 comprises 14 residues. CDR1 and CDR2 (germline): SEHNR, FQNEAQ (reference sequence). V gave up 5 bases and J gave up 6 bases; unmatched junction bases: 5. CDR3 sequence reads: CASSPQQGDEKLFF. The CDR3 DNA follows: TGTGCCAGCAGCCCCCAACAGGGGGATGAAAAACTGTTTTTT.

The rearrangement links TRBV7-9 to TRBJ1-2; D call uncertain. The CDR3 is made up of 11 amino acids. Germline lookup yields CDR1 SEHNR and CDR2 FQNEAQ (reference sequence). The V end was cut by 5 bases, the J end by 3 bases, with 4 bases between. CDR3 coding DNA: TGTGCCAGCAGCGTGGACTATGGCTACACCTTC. It translates to CASSVDYGYTF.

This rearrangement joins TRBV11-2 to TRBJ2-7; TRBD2 might be the D (6 bases). V was shortened by 0 bases and J by 0 bases, with 15 bases between the two germline ends. The germline V gene encodes CDR1 SGHAT and CDR2 FQNNGV. CDR3 length equals 17 residues. The CDR3 DNA reads TGTGCCAGCAGCTTAGAGATAACGGAGGGCGCCTCCTACGAGCAGTACTTC. Its protein is CASSLEITEGASYEQYF. The variable domain in full, with the rest retrieved from reference TRBV11-2 and TRBJ2-7, is EAGVAQSPRYKIIEKRQSVAFWCNPISGHATLYWYQQILGQGPKLLIQFQNNGVVDDSQLPKDRFSAERLKGVDSTLKIQPAKLEDSAVYLCASSLEITEGASYEQYFGPGTRLTVT.

Regarding this clonotype: A much larger clonotype is one base distant, so this may be a read error. This CDR3 reads CASSLRPTDTQYF. In nucleotides, the CDR3 is TGTGCCAGCAGCTTGAGGCCTACAGATACGCAGTATTTT. V is TRBV7-2 and J is TRBJ2-3; no clear D. Trimming left V 3 bases short and J 3 bases short, with 7 bases between. The CDR3 is made up of 13 amino acids. Germline V CDR1 and CDR2: SGHTA, FQGNSA.

This clonotype was seen only a few times. The chain combines TRBV7-9 with TRBJ2-3, with D unresolved. The CDR3 extends over 15 amino acids. CDR1 is SEHNR and CDR2 is FQNEAQ in the germline V gene (reference sequence). With 3 bases removed from V and 3 bases from J, the gap between germline ends came to 13 bases. DNA of the CDR3: TGTGCCAGCAGCTTTCGTCCAGGCGAAACAGATACGCAGTATTTT. Its protein is CASSFRPGETDTQYF.

J is TRBJ1-4 and V is TRBV7-9, with D tentatively TRBD1 (5 bases). The CDR3 length is 13 residues. Trimming took 5 bases from V and 8 from J, leaving 12 bases between them. Per germline, CDR1 SEHNR and CDR2 FQNEAQ (reference sequence). The CDR3 loop reads CASSADPGEKLFF. In nucleotides, the CDR3 is TGTGCCAGCAGCGCAGATCCAGGGGAAAAACTGTTTTTT.

The chain recombines TRBV7-2 with TRBJ2-3; 11 nucleotides align to TRBD1. Germline V gives CDR1 SGHTA, CDR2 FQGNSA. The CDR3 sequence is 17 residues long. After removal of 0 bases from V and 5 bases from J, the junction contained 7 bases not matched to a gene. CDR3 in DNA: TGTGCCAGCAGCTTAGCGACAGGACAGGGGGCGCAAGATACGCAGTATTTT. It is translated as CASSLATGQGAQDTQYF.